The present T cell receptor beta chain was sequenced within a study of control samples from healthy donors and cancer patients (dated by TCRdb to 2020 to 2021). Points on this clone: Its antigen remains unidentified. The record has no base qualities; no much larger clone is one base away.

The CDR3, cysteine through phenylalanine, is 13 amino acids long. The retained sequence is limited to the CDR3, 39 bases, with the frame set at the first base. Taken from the germline V gene (reference sequence), the CDR1 and CDR2 loops are MNHEY and SMNVEV. V and J are trimmed by 7 bases and 8 bases, and the gene matches miss 6 bases of the junction. Library creation used the immunoSEQ multiplex PCR assay. Imported from immuneACCESS, the table was reduced by TCRdb to in-frame sequences with V and J called. These copies leave out some clones; in studies compared against another copy, an unresolved V gene accounts for under half, and the cause of the remainder is not known. The sample table shows approximately 100,000 clones, and less than 95% are seen once. The ten top clones hold about 4% of the sample.

The rearranged chain carries TRBV27 and TRBJ2-1, and 9 junction bases match TRBD1. The specimen sequenced was blood. This TCR came from a woman between 18 and 29 years old in good health. The CDR3 reads as follows: CASTQTGGDEQFF. The DNA reads TGTGCCAGCACCCAGACAGGGGGGGATGAGCAGTTCTTC.